This T cell receptor (beta chain) was profiled in a study of T cell repertoires in cytomegalovirus infection. Across the whole study: An indication of both CMV infection and matching HLA type came from public TCR beta signatures.

The V and J ends lost 6 bases and 3 bases respectively, with 14 bases between them. Germline V gives CDR1 DFQATT, CDR2 SNEGSKA (reference sequence). This CDR3 is built from 13 residues. TCRdb re-called the reads through MiXCR, storing one row per CDR3 protein. In the table there are around 550,000 distinct CDR3 sequences, 26% of which are singletons. V usage is TRBV20-1 and J usage is TRBJ2-5, with D unclear. Sequenced material: PBMCs. This TCR came from a human donor in good health (CMV status not recorded). Some clones in this sample may be carry-over from other donors' samples. CDR3 DNA: TGCAGTGCGGGCCAGTGGGCAGAAGAGACCCAGTACTTC. This codes for CSAGQWAEETQYF.